The present T cell receptor (beta chain) was sequenced within a study of shared clonotypes between healthy human individuals. The germline V gene has CDR1 MGHDK and CDR2 SYGVNS. CDR3 length equals 16 residues. V lost 5 bases and J lost 1, with 16 bases in between. Sorted-subset replicate PCR reactions were performed with around 210 ng DNA, corresponding to tens of thousands of T cell genomes. In the source study's methods: ImmunoSEQ output held junction-only sequences without quality scores, so filtering differed. Generated by immunoSEQ multiplex PCR, the TCRdb table keeps only in-frame clones and is missing some. Clonal size and the V and J genes are those of that table, whereas D and trimming came from the DNA. Of 2 million to 3 million clones listed, around 90% are singletons. A word on this clone: Antigen: not known.

Study-wide results and limits: Sorted-subset sequencing was shown by rarefaction to be incomplete despite large depth. Generally, naive subsets came out with larger estimated richness than memory subsets.

This clonotype was sampled from a man between 18 and 35 years old in good health. The chain employs TRBV25-1 and TRBJ2-3, with D maybe TRBD2 (5 bases). Sample: naive CD4+ T cells sorted from blood. Subset specified: CD45RA+ positively selected. This CDR3 is CASSKGRQAGTDTQYF. In nucleotides, the CDR3 is TGTGCCAGCAGTAAAGGCAGGCAAGCGGGCACAGATACGCAGTATTTT.